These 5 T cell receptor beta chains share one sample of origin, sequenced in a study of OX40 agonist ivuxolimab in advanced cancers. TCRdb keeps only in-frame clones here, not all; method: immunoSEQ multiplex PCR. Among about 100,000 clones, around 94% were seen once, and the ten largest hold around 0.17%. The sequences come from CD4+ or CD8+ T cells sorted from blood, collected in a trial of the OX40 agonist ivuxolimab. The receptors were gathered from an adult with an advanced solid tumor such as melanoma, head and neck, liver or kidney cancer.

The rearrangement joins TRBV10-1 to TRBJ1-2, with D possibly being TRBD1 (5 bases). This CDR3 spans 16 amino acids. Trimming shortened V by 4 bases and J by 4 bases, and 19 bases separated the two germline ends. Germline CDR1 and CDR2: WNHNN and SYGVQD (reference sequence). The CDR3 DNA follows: TGCGCCAGCAGTGGGGGGGATGGGGGTATCGGCTATGGCTACACCTTC. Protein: CASSGGDGGIGYGYTF.

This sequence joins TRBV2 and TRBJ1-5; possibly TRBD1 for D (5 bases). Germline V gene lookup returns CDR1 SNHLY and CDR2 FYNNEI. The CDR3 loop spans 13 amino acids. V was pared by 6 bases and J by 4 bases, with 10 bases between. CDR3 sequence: CASRFSGNQPQHF. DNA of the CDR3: TGTGCCAGCAGGTTCTCAGGGAATCAGCCCCAGCATTTT.

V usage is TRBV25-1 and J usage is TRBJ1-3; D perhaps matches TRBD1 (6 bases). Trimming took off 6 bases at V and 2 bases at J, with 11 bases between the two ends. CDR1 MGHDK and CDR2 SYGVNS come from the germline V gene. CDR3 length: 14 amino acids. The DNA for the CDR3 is TGTGCCAGCAGGGGCAGGGGAGCTGGAAACACCATATATTTT. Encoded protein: CASRGRGAGNTIYF.

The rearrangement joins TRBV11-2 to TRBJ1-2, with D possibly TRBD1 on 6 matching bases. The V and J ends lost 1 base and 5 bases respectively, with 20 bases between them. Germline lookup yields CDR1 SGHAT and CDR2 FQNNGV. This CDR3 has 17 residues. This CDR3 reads CASSLVRGPRGRYGYTF. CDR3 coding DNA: TGTGCCAGCAGCTTAGTTCGGGGGCCGAGGGGCAGGTATGGCTACACCTTC.

CDR3 DNA: TGTGCCAGTAGTATCGGAGGGTCATGGGAGACCCAGTACTTC. Its translation: CASSIGGSWETQYF. The chain has TRBV19 and TRBJ2-5; D might be TRBD2 (6 bases). Germline lookup yields CDR1 LNHDA and CDR2 SQIVND (reference sequence). The CDR3 has 14 residues. The ends were cut back, 3 bases at V and 5 bases at J, with 13 bases in the middle.